These 10 T cell receptor beta chains share one sample of origin, sequenced in a study of human T cells and chemical hapten exposure (dated by TCRdb to 2020 to 2022). The library was obtained by RACE. Sequencing used a NextSeq 500. TCRdb redid the processing of the public reads, applying fastp at Q25 and MiXCR, and retained in-frame beta chains. Duplicate CDR3 protein sequences are folded into a single record with the most common DNA and genes. The sample includes around 120,000 distinct CDR3 sequences, with approximately 15% observed a single time. The ten largest clones capture around 2.8% of the sample. The label giving this sample's time point can be read as: pre-sensitization, week 0. This sample's treatment or condition label indicates: therapeutic diphenylcyclopropenone sensitization with weekly scalp DPC. The sample here was whole blood, taken in connection with sensitization to the hapten diphenylcyclopropenone (DPC). Receptors were obtained from a woman between 18 and 29 years old with alopecia areata. Some clones in this sample may be carry-over from other donors' samples.

This clonotype was observed a handful of times. This chain uses TRBV7-7 with TRBJ2-2, with unresolved D. CDR3 size: 15 residues. V lost 1 base and J lost 1, with 7 bases in between. CDR1 and CDR2 (germline): SSHAT, FNYEAQ (reference sequence). CDR3 in amino acids: CASSLEPGNTGELFF. DNA for the CDR3: TGTGCCAGCAGCTTAGAGCCAGGGAACACCGGGGAGCTGTTTTTT.

CDR3 bases: TGTGCCAGCAGTTTTGGTGGCTCGACGAGATTTATGAACACTGAAGCTTTCTTT. Amino acids: CASSFGGSTRFMNTEAFF. The chain combines TRBV12-3 or TRBV12-4 with TRBJ1-1; D not certain. V shed 3 bases and J shed 0 bases, with 20 bases lying between them. The CDR3 runs to 18 residues.

This clonotype was seen at least ten times. The chain couples TRBV7-6 to TRBJ2-7, with D perhaps being TRBD1 or TRBD2 (5 bases each). V was shortened by 5 bases and J by 3 bases, with 11 bases between the two germline ends. This CDR3 is 13 amino acids long. Germline CDR1 is SGHVS and CDR2 is FNYEAQ. This CDR3 is CASSPGPYYEQYF. CDR3 coding DNA: TGTGCCAGCAGCCCGGGACCCTACTACGAGCAGTACTTC.

The chain links TRBV7-2 to TRBJ2-7; TRBD2 might be the D (6 bases). Between the trimmed V and J ends, which lost 8 bases and 2 bases, there was a span of 13 bases. This CDR3 spans 13 amino acids. The germline CDR1 and CDR2 sequences are SGHTA and FQGNSA. The DNA for the CDR3 is TGTGCCAGCCTAGGCGGCGGGGCCTACGAGCAGTACTTC. It is translated as CASLGGGAYEQYF. The variable domain in full, with the rest retrieved from reference TRBV7-2 and TRBJ2-7, is GAGVSQSPSNKVTEKGKDVELRCDPISGHTALYWYRQSLGQGLEFLIYFQGNSAPDKSGLPSDRFSAERTGGSVSTLTIQRTQQEDSAVYLCASLGGGAYEQYFGPGTRLTVT.

The gene calls are TRBV18 and TRBJ1-2; D is unclear. CDR1 is KGHSH and CDR2 is LQKENI in the germline V gene. This CDR3 contains 15 residues. Trimming took 3 bases from V and 8 from J, leaving 19 bases between them. CDR3 DNA: TGTGCCAGCTCACCGCTGGACGGCTATGAGGACGGCTACACCTTC. It encodes CASSPLDGYEDGYTF.

The table lists this clonotype with many counts. The V gene is TRBV6-2 or TRBV6-3, the J gene TRBJ1-5, with D uncertain. The CDR3 is made up of 15 amino acids. The V end lost 6 bases, the J end lost 6 bases, and 18 bases lay between the germline ends. In germline, CDR1 is MNHEY, CDR2 SVGEGT. The CDR3 reads CASSETGIRIQPQHF. The CDR3 DNA follows: TGTGCCAGCAGCGAAACGGGGATACGTATTCAGCCCCAGCATTTT.

V gene TRBV29-1 combines with J gene TRBJ1-2; 7 bases align to TRBD1. The germline V gene has CDR1 SQVTM and CDR2 ANQGSEA. V shed 6 bases, J shed 8 bases, and the junction held 12 bases outside the gene matches. There are 13 residues in the CDR3. CDR3 loop: CSVRFGQVNGYTF. The CDR3 nucleotides read TGCAGCGTGCGATTCGGACAGGTGAACGGCTACACCTTC.

This clonotype showed up just a few times. The chain links TRBV10-2 to TRBJ2-7, with a possible D match to TRBD2 (5 bases). Germline V gene data show CDR1 as WSHSY and CDR2 as SAAADI. With 8 bases removed from V and 7 bases from J, the gap between germline ends came to 6 bases. This CDR3 spans 9 amino acids. The CDR3 protein is CASGGEQYF. DNA of the CDR3: TGCGCCAGCGGAGGAGAGCAGTACTTC.

This chain links TRBV7-9 with TRBJ2-5, with D perhaps TRBD1 or TRBD2 (6 bases each). V lost 3 bases and J 4 bases, leaving 12 bases between the germline ends. The germline V gene encodes CDR1 SEHNR and CDR2 FQNEAQ (reference sequence). The CDR3 extends over 14 amino acids. CDR3 amino acids: CASSFHGGRETQYF. CDR3 DNA sequence: TGTGCCAGCAGCTTCCACGGGGGCAGAGAGACCCAGTACTTC. Combining the CDR3 with reference TRBV7-9 and TRBJ2-5 gives the whole variable domain DTGVSQNPRHKITKRGQNVTFRCDPISEHNRLYWYRQTLGQGPEFLTYFQNEAQLEKSRLLSDRFSAERPKGSFSTLEIQRTEQGDSAMYLCASSFHGGRETQYFGPGTRLLVL.

The V and J genes are TRBV28 and TRBJ1-5, with unresolved D. Germline V CDR1 and CDR2: MDHEN, SYDVKM. V lost 2 bases and J lost 7, with 6 bases in between. This CDR3 has 12 residues. CDR3 amino acids: CASSLRGQPQHF. CDR3 DNA: TGTGCCAGCAGTTTACGTGGACAGCCCCAGCATTTT.